The 9 T cell receptor beta chains listed next were all sequenced from one sample in a study of T cell changes during pregnancy in multiple sclerosis. Clones were read by immunoSEQ multiplex PCR, and TCRdb kept only the in-frame ones, dropping some. The sample yields 30,000 or so clones, approximately 90% seen once. The source material was CD8+ T cells from peripheral blood mononuclear cells, sampled in the first trimester of pregnancy. The receptors originated from a female donor with multiple sclerosis, enrolled in a pregnancy study.

The V and J genes are TRBV27 and TRBJ2-1; 8 bases are shared with TRBD1. Germline CDR1 MNHEY, CDR2 SMNVEV (reference sequence). V shed 3 bases and J 2 bases; nucleotides not matched to a gene: 12. This CDR3 is 18 amino acids long. CDR3 in amino acids: CASSLYNSGTGAYNEQFF. The CDR3 region has the DNA TGTGCCAGCAGTTTGTACAACTCCGGGACAGGAGCCTACAATGAGCAGTTCTTC.

V usage is TRBV11-3 and J usage is TRBJ2-3; unclear D gene. The ends were cut back, 1 base at V and 7 bases at J, with 15 bases in the middle. The CDR3 contains 15 residues. Germline V gene data show CDR1 as SGHNT and CDR2 as YENEEA. The CDR3 nucleotides read TGTGCCAGCAGCTTAGGAGGCAATGTCCACCATACGCAGTATTTT. Translation gives CASSLGGNVHHTQYF.

V usage is TRBV13 and J usage is TRBJ2-7, with TRBD2 as a possible D gene (6 bases). There are 14 residues in the CDR3. Trimming took off 3 bases at V and 2 bases at J, with 11 bases between the two ends. Germline lookup yields CDR1 PRHDT and CDR2 FYEKMQ (reference sequence). The CDR3, as DNA: TGTGCCAGCAGCTTGAACGGGGAGGCCTACGAGCAGTACTTC. Its protein is CASSLNGEAYEQYF.

The chain is built from TRBV28 and TRBJ2-5, with 8 bases lining up with TRBD1. Germline V gene sequence: CDR1 MDHEN, CDR2 SYDVKM. The length of the CDR3 is 19 residues. The trim removed 6 bases at V and 1 base at J, leaving 19 bases unmatched. The CDR3 DNA sequence: TGTGCCAGCAGCAACAAAATTATCACGGACAGGGAATTCCAAGAGACCCAGTACTTC. This gives the protein CASSNKIITDREFQETQYF.

The V call is TRBV19, the J call TRBJ2-7; 13 positions agree with TRBD2. Germline CDR1 is LNHDA and CDR2 is SQIVND (reference sequence). The CDR3 sequence is 17 residues long. V lost 1 base to trimming and J lost 5 bases; unmatched junction nucleotides: 8. The CDR3 DNA reads TGTGCCAGTAGTATAGGGTATTGGACTAGCGGGAGAAACGAGCAGTACTTC. It codes for CASSIGYWTSGRNEQYF.

J is TRBJ2-1 and V is TRBV5-5, with no clear D. CDR1 SGHKS and CDR2 YYEKEE come from the germline V gene (reference sequence). Trimming stripped 0 bases from V and 2 bases from J, with 6 bases between. This CDR3 is 14 amino acids long. Written as DNA, the CDR3 is TGTGCCAGCAGCTTGGGACATACCTACAATGAGCAGTTCTTC. Protein sequence: CASSLGHTYNEQFF.

The chain combines TRBV5-5 with TRBJ1-5, with D maybe TRBD1 (6 bases). From germline, CDR1 is SGHKS and CDR2 YYEKEE (reference sequence). The CDR3 covers 14 residues. Trimming pared 0 bases from V and 4 bases from J, leaving 8 bases between. The CDR3 is CASSLVDSNQPQHF. The CDR3 region has the DNA TGTGCCAGCAGCTTGGTGGACAGTAATCAGCCCCAGCATTTT.

V gene TRBV28 combines with J gene TRBJ1-5; 9 bases are shared with TRBD1. Losses at the gene ends were 6 bases for V and 4 bases for J; bases not matched to a gene: 22. The CDR3 loop spans 20 amino acids. Looked up from germline, CDR1 is MDHEN and CDR2 is SYDVKM. CDR3 residues: CASSSLLRQGVYLPNQPQHF. The CDR3 nucleotides read TGTGCCAGCAGCTCCTTATTACGACAGGGGGTTTATCTGCCAAATCAGCCCCAGCATTTT.

The V call is TRBV10-2, the J call TRBJ2-3, with 11 bases aligning to TRBD1. V was pared by 5 bases and J by 2 bases, with 9 bases of the junction left unmatched. Germline values: CDR1 WSHSY, CDR2 SAAADI. The CDR3 has 17 residues. CDR3 DNA sequence: TGCGCCAGCAGTAAACACCGGGACAGGGGGAACACAGATACGCAGTATTTT. Protein: CASSKHRDRGNTDTQYF.